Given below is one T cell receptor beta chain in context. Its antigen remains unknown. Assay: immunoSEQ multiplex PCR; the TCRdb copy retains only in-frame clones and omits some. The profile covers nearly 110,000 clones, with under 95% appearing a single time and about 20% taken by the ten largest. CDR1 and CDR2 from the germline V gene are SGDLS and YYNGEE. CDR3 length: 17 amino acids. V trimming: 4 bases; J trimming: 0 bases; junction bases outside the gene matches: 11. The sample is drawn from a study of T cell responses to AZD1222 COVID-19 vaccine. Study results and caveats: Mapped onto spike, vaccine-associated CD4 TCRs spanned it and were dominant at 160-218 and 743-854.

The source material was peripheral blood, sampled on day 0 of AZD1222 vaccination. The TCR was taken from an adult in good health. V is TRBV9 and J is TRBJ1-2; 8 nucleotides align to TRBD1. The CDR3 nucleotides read TGTGCCAGCAGCCCAGTTCAGGGGGCCTTCACTAACTATGGCTACACCTTC. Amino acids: CASSPVQGAFTNYGYTF.